Shown below are 17 T cell receptor beta chains from a single sample sequenced in a study of Ad26.COV2.S vaccination and SARS-CoV-2 variants. The method was immunoSEQ multiplex PCR; TCRdb's version includes in-frame clones alone and lacks a portion of them. The sample comprises about 350,000 clones, about 88% of which are singletons, and roughly 10% rests with the top ten. The treatment was: 19 received Ad26.COV2.S at low or high dose, single or two shots; roughly five received placebo; per-sample allocation not given. Day 63 following the first vaccine or placebo injection was when the samples were taken. The material sequenced was peripheral blood, taken in a trial of Ad26.COV2.S vaccine versus placebo. Every receptor here comes from a person between 18 and 65 years old who received the Ad26.COV2.S COVID-19 vaccine or a placebo.

The chain has TRBV14 and TRBJ2-7, with TRBD2 identical over 7 bases. Germline trimming cut 8 bases from V and 7 bases from J; bases unmatched to any gene: 8. Germline assignment: CDR1 SGHDN and CDR2 FVKESK. The CDR3 is 12 amino acids. The CDR3 here is CASGGGYREQYF. CDR3 DNA: TGTGCCAGCGGCGGGGGTTATCGAGAGCAGTACTTC.

In its sample, this clone was seen a few times. The chain carries TRBV19 and TRBJ1-5; D is perhaps TRBD1 (5 bases). The ends were cut back, 8 bases at V and 5 bases at J, with 13 bases in the middle. This CDR3 is 13 amino acids long. The V gene's germline CDR1 is LNHDA and CDR2 SQIVND (reference sequence). The CDR3 nucleotides read TGTGCCAGTGGACATTCAGATTATCAGCCCCAGCATTTT. Translation gives CASGHSDYQPQHF.

This clone showed up just once. The J gene is TRBJ2-5, the V gene TRBV6-5, with D perhaps TRBD1 (8 bases). V lost 6 bases and J 5 bases, leaving 13 bases between the germline ends. The V gene's germline CDR1 is MNHEY and CDR2 SVGAGI. The CDR3 totals 13 residues. CDR3 residues: CASRQGGMETQYF. In nucleotides, the CDR3 is TGTGCCAGCAGACAGGGGGGGATGGAGACCCAGTACTTC.

The CDR3 sequence: CASSLVQGMNEQFF. In DNA form, the CDR3 reads TGTGCCAGCAGCTTGGTACAGGGTATGAATGAGCAGTTCTTC. The V gene is TRBV5-6, the J gene TRBJ2-1, with D possibly matching TRBD1 (6 bases). Per germline, CDR1 SGHDT and CDR2 YYEEEE. Trimming cost V 0 bases and J 7 bases, with 11 bases left between them. The CDR3 covers 14 residues.

This clone was recorded only once. J is TRBJ1-6 and V is TRBV7-9, with D possibly matching TRBD1 (5 bases). Germline CDR1 and CDR2: SEHNR and FQNEAQ (reference sequence). This CDR3 comprises 11 residues. V lost 4 bases and J 16 bases, leaving 11 bases between the germline ends. The CDR3 DNA reads as TGTGCCAGCAGCTCCGACAGCGAACTCCACTTT. Translating gives CASSSDSELHF.

This clone was observed once. This chain connects TRBV5-1 to TRBJ1-2; TRBD1 matches at 9 bases. Germline lookup yields CDR1 SGHRS and CDR2 YFSETQ. V gave up 4 bases and J gave up 6 bases; unmatched junction bases: 7. This CDR3 contains 14 residues. CDR3 in DNA: TGCGCCAGCAGCCAAACCGGGACAGGGAATGGCTACACCTTC. It yields the protein CASSQTGTGNGYTF.

The rearrangement joins TRBV10-3 to TRBJ1-5, with TRBD1 matching 10 bases. J lost 5 bases, V lost 8 bases, and 3 bases had no gene match. The CDR3 is made up of 13 amino acids. The germline V gene encodes CDR1 ENHRY and CDR2 SYGVKD. The CDR3 coding sequence is TGTGCCATCGCAGGGACAGGGGATCAGCCCCAGCATTTT. It is translated as CAIAGTGDQPQHF.

The CDR3 protein is CASSPTSGTYEQYF. DNA for the CDR3: TGTGCCAGCAGCCCGACTAGCGGCACCTACGAGCAGTACTTC. V and J are TRBV4-2 and TRBJ2-7, with 9 bases fitting TRBD2. The germline V gene has CDR1 LGHNA and CDR2 YNFKEQ. The CDR3 loop spans 14 amino acids. V was pared by 4 bases and J by 2 bases, with 3 bases of the junction left unmatched.

The V call is TRBV24-1, the J call TRBJ2-1; D unresolved. This CDR3 region has 13 residues. Germline CDR1 and CDR2: KGHDR and SFDVKD. Trimming took off 9 bases at V and 8 bases at J, with 16 bases between the two ends. The CDR3 coding sequence is TGTGCCACCGGACGCGATGGAGTCTATGAGCAGTTCTTC. This codes for CATGRDGVYEQFF.

The V call is TRBV19, the J call TRBJ2-1; 11 bases map to TRBD1. The germline V gene has CDR1 LNHDA and CDR2 SQIVND (reference sequence). V lost 3 bases to trimming and J lost 8 bases; unmatched junction nucleotides: 6. The CDR3 has 15 amino acids. For the CDR3, the DNA is TGTGCCAGTAGTATTGGACAGGGGGCTGTCGATGAGCAGTTCTTC. It specifies CASSIGQGAVDEQFF.

The J gene is TRBJ2-5, the V gene TRBV5-1; D is perhaps TRBD1 (6 bases). Germline V gene data show CDR1 as SGHRS and CDR2 as YFSETQ. The germline V and J ends were trimmed by 1 base and 3 bases, with 10 bases remaining between them. This CDR3 spans 14 amino acids. This chain's CDR3 is CASSLLTGEETQYF. CDR3 bases: TGCGCCAGCAGCTTGTTGACAGGAGAAGAGACCCAGTACTTC.

This chain links TRBV9 with TRBJ2-2; 10 nucleotides agree with TRBD1. CDR3 size: 15 residues. The ends lost 4 bases at V and 5 bases at J; junction bases unmatched: 5. Germline V gene sequence: CDR1 SGDLS, CDR2 YYNGEE. The CDR3 region is CASSPRTGGTGELFF. The CDR3 bases are TGTGCCAGCAGCCCCCGGACAGGGGGTACCGGGGAGCTGTTTTTT. The whole variable domain, remainder taken from reference TRBV9 and TRBJ2-2, is DSGVTQTPKHLITATGQRVTLRCSPRSGDLSVYWYQQSLDQGLQFLIQYYNGEERAKGNILERFSAQQFPDLHSELNLSSLELGDSALYFCASSPRTGGTGELFFGEGSRLTVL.

V is TRBV7-2 and J is TRBJ2-5, with 8 bases lining up with TRBD2. This CDR3 is 14 amino acids long. Germline CDR1 reads SGHTA; CDR2 reads FQGNSA. J was trimmed by 5 bases and V by 4 bases; bases with no gene match: 6. CDR3: CASSSGGARETQYF. The DNA for the CDR3 is TGTGCCAGCAGCTCGGGGGGGGCTAGGGAGACCCAGTACTTC.

This CDR3 is CASSDGLSYEQYF. CDR3 sequence (DNA): TGTGCCAGCAGTGATGGGCTGTCCTACGAGCAGTACTTC. The V call is TRBV2, the J call TRBJ2-7, with D uncertain. V was trimmed by 3 bases and J by 1 base, leaving 7 bases between them. This CDR3 is built from 13 residues. Germline CDR1 reads SNHLY; CDR2 reads FYNNEI. The whole variable domain, remainder taken from reference TRBV2 and TRBJ2-7, is EPEVTQTPSHQVTQMGQEVILRCVPISNHLYFYWYRQILGQKVEFLVSFYNNEISEKSEIFDDQFSVERPDGSNFTLKIRSTKLEDSAMYFCASSDGLSYEQYFGPGTRLTVT.

J is TRBJ1-5 and V is TRBV27; TRBD1 is a possible D gene (5 bases). This CDR3 comprises 14 residues. The germline V gene has CDR1 MNHEY and CDR2 SMNVEV (reference sequence). Trimming cost V 2 bases and J 8 bases, with 13 bases left between them. DNA of the CDR3: TGTGCCAGCAGTTTAGGGGCAGGGAGGAAGCCCCAGCATTTT. Residues: CASSLGAGRKPQHF.

As concerns this clone: Additional DNA sequences in this sample encode the identical CDR3. This chain joins TRBV6-5 and TRBJ1-4; D is undetermined. Trimming took off 3 bases at V and 0 bases at J, with 5 bases between the two ends. CDR3 length equals 14 residues. The germline V gene encodes CDR1 MNHEY and CDR2 SVGAGI. CDR3 residues: CASSYSATNEKLFF. In DNA, the CDR3 is TGTGCCAGCAGTTATTCAGCAACTAATGAAAAACTGTTTTTT.

The chain employs TRBV6-2 or TRBV6-3 and TRBJ2-3; the D gene is possibly TRBD1 (5 bases). CDR1 is MNHEY and CDR2 is SVGEGT in the germline V gene. The CDR3 sequence is 15 residues long. The V end lost 5 bases, the J end lost 0 bases, and 12 bases lay between the germline ends. As DNA, the CDR3 is TGTGCCAGCAGTACCCAAGGGGCTAGCACAGATACGCAGTATTTT. Its translation is CASSTQGASTDTQYF.